These 4 T cell receptor beta chains share one sample of origin, sequenced in a study of CD4 T cell repertoires in COVID-19. Sequencing used immunoSEQ multiplex PCR; TCRdb keeps in-frame clones, though not all of them. The table includes 60,000 to 90,000 clones, around 82% detected once. The material was CD4+ T cells from peripheral blood, obtained after recovery from COVID-19. The receptors stem from a human donor who had COVID-19.

The chain is built from TRBV19 and TRBJ1-4; maybe TRBD1 (5 bases). From germline, CDR1 is LNHDA and CDR2 SQIVND (reference sequence). The CDR3 has 13 amino acids. The V gene lost 10 bases and the J gene lost 6 bases, with 15 bases spanning the gap. The CDR3 DNA is TGTGCCACCCAAGACAGATCGGATGAAAAACTGTTTTTT. This translates into CATQDRSDEKLFF.

V gene TRBV3-1 (or the pseudogene TRBV3-2) combines with J gene TRBJ2-2; D ambiguous. V was clipped by 5 bases and J by 0 bases, with 13 bases between them. This CDR3 comprises 16 residues. CDR1 is LGHDT and CDR2 is YNNKEL in the germline V gene (reference sequence). The CDR3 loop is CASSKLKMTNTGELFF. CDR3 sequence (DNA): TGTGCCAGCAGCAAGCTGAAGATGACGAACACCGGGGAGCTGTTTTTT.

This CDR3 is CASSFLAGTSLYEQYF. CDR3 sequence (DNA): TGCGCCAGCAGCTTCTTGGCAGGGACCTCTCTCTACGAGCAGTACTTC. This rearrangement joins TRBV5-1 to TRBJ2-7; D tentatively reads TRBD1 or TRBD2 (5 bases each). CDR3 length: 16 residues. V was clipped by 2 bases and J by 3 bases, with 18 bases between them. Germline V gives CDR1 SGHRS, CDR2 YFSETQ.

The V gene is TRBV27, the J gene TRBJ2-5, with a weak D call TRBD2 (6 bases). Germline CDR1 is MNHEY and CDR2 is SMNVEV (reference sequence). V was pared by 1 base and J by 2 bases, with 17 bases between. This CDR3 contains 17 residues. The CDR3 loop is CASSLFGAGRLQETQYF. The CDR3 bases are TGTGCCAGCAGTTTATTCGGGGCGGGGAGGTTACAAGAGACCCAGTACTTC.